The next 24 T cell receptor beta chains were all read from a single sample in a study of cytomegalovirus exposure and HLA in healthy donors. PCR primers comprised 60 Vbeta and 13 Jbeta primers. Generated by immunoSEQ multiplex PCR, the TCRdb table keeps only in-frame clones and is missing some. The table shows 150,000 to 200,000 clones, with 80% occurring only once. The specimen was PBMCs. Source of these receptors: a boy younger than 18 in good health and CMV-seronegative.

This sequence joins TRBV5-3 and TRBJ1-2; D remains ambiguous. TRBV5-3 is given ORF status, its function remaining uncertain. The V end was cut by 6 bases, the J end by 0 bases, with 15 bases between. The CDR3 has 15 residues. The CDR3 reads CARKHVESANYGYTF. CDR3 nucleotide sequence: TGTGCCAGAAAGCACGTGGAAAGCGCTAACTATGGCTACACCTTC.

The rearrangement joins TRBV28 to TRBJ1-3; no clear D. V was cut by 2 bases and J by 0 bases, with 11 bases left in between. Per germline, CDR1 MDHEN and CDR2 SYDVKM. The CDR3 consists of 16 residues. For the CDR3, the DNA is TGTGCCAGCAGTTTAGGTAGCTGGAACTCTGGAAACACCATATATTTT. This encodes CASSLGSWNSGNTIYF.

The chain's CDR3 is CSVDGFQGLAKNIQYF. In DNA form, the CDR3 reads TGCAGCGTTGACGGGTTTCAGGGTTTAGCCAAAAACATTCAGTACTTC. This chain uses TRBV29-1 with TRBJ2-4, with D possibly being TRBD1 (5 bases). The CDR3 extends over 16 amino acids. The V gene lost 3 bases and the J gene lost 0 bases, with 15 bases spanning the gap. The germline V gene has CDR1 SQVTM and CDR2 ANQGSEA.

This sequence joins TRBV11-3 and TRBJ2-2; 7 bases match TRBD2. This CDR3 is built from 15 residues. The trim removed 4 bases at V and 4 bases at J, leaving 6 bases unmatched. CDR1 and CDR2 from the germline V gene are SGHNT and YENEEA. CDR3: CASSSFSGVTGELFF. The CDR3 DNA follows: TGTGCCAGCAGCTCCTTCAGCGGGGTCACCGGGGAGCTGTTTTTT.

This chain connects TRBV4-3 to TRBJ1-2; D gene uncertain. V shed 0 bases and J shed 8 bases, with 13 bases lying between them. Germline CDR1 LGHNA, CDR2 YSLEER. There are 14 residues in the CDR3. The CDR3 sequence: CASSQDRTHGGYTF. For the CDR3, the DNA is TGCGCCAGCAGCCAAGATCGTACACATGGCGGCTACACCTTC.

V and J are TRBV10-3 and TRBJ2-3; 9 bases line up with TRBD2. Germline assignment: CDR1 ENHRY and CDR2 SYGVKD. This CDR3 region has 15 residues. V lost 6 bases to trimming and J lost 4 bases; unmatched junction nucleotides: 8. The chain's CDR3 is CAIRAVAGVADTQYF. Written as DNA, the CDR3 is TGTGCCATCAGGGCGGTAGCGGGGGTGGCAGATACGCAGTATTTT.

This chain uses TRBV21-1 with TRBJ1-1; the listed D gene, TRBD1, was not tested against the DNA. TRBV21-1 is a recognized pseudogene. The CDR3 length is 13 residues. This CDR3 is CASSKAGDTEAFF. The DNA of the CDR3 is TGTGCCAGCAGCAAAGCAGGGGACACTGAAGCTTTCTTT.

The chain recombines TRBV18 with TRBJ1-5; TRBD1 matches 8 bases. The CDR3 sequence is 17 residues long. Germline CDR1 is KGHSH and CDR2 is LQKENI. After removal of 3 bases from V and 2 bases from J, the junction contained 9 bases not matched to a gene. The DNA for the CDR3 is TGTGCCAGCTCACCGGGTTCCCAGACAGGGGGCAATCAGCCCCAGCATTTT. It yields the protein CASSPGSQTGGNQPQHF.

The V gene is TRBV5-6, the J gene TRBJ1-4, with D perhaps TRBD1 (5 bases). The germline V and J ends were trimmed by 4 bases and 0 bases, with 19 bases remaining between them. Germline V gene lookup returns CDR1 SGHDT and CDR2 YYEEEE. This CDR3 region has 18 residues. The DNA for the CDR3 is TGTGCCAGCAGCCCGGGACTCCCCGCTGGGTCAACTAATGAAAAACTGTTTTTT. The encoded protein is CASSPGLPAGSTNEKLFF.

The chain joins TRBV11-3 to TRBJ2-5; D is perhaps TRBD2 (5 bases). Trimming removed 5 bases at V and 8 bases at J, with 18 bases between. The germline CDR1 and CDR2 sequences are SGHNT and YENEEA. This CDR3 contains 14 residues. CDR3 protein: CASSPEGFGDTQYF. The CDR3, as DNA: TGTGCCAGCAGCCCAGAAGGATTCGGGGATACCCAGTACTTC.

The CDR3 DNA follows: TGCGCCAGCAGCCCATCACGCCTAGCGGGGGGGCGAGATACGCAGTATTTT. The encoded protein is CASSPSRLAGGRDTQYF. The chain links TRBV4-1 to TRBJ2-3; 12 nucleotides match TRBD2. V shed 4 bases, J shed 5 bases, and the junction held 10 bases outside the gene matches. Per germline, CDR1 MGHRA and CDR2 YSYEKL. The CDR3 covers 17 residues.

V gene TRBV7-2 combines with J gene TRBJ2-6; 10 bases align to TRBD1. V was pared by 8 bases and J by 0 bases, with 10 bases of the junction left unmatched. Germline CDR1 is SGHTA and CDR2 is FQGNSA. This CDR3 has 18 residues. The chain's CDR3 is CASSQEGQGFSGANVLTF. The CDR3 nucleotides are TGTGCCAGCTCTCAAGAGGGACAGGGGTTCTCTGGGGCCAACGTCCTGACTTTC.

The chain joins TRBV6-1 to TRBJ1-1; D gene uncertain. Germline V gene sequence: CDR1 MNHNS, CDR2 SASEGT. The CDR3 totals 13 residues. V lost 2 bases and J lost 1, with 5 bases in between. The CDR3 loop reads CASSEQANTEAFF. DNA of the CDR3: TGTGCCAGCAGTGAACAGGCGAACACTGAAGCTTTCTTT.

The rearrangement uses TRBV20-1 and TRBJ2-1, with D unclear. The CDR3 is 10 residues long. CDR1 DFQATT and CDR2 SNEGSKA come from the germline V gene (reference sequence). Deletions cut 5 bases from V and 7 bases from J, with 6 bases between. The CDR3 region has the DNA TGCAGTGCTGCTAGAAATGAGCAGTTCTTC. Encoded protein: CSAARNEQFF.

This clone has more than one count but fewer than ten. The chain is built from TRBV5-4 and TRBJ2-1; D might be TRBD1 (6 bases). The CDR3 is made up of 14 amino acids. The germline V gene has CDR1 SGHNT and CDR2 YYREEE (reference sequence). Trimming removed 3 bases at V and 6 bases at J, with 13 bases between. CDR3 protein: CASSYPLDSNEQFF. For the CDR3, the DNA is TGTGCCAGCAGCTACCCCTTGGACAGCAATGAGCAGTTCTTC.

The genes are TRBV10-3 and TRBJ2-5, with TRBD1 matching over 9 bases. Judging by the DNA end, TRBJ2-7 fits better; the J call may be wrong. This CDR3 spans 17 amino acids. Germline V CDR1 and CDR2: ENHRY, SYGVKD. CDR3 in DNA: TGTGCCATCGGGGAATTTCTCGACAGGGGGGCACCCTACGAGCAGTACTTC. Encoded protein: CAIGEFLDRGAPYEQYF.

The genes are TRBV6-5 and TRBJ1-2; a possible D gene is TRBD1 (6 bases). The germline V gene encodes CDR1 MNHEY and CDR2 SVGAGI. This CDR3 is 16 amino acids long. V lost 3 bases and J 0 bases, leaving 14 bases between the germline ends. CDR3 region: CASSYRTDLANYGYTF. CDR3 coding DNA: TGTGCCAGCAGTTATCGGACAGACCTAGCTAACTATGGCTACACCTTC.

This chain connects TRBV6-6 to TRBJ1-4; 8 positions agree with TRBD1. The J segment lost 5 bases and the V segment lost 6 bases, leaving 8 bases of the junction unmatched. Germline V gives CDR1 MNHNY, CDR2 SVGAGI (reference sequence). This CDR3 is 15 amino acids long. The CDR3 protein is CASSYQDRANEKLFF. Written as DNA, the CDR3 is TGTGCCAGCAGCTATCAGGACAGGGCGAATGAAAAACTGTTTTTT.

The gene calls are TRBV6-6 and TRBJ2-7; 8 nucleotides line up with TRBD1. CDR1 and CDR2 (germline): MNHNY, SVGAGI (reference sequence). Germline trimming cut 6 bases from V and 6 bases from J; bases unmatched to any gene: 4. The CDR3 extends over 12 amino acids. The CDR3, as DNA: TGTGCCAGCAGACGGACAGGGCTCGAGCAGTACTTC. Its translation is CASRRTGLEQYF.

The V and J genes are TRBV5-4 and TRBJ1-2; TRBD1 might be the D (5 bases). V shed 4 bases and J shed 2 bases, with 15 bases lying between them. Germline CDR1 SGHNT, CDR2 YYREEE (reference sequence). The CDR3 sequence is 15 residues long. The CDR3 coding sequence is TGTGCCAGCAGCCAAGATCGAAACAGGAACTATGGCTACACCTTC. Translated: CASSQDRNRNYGYTF.

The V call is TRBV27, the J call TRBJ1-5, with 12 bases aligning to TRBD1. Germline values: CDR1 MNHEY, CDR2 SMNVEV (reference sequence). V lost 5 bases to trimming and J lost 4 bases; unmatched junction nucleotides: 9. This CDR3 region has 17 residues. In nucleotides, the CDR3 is TGTGCCAGCAGTCCCGGGACAGGGGGCTGGATGAATCAGCCCCAGCATTTT. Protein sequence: CASSPGTGGWMNQPQHF.

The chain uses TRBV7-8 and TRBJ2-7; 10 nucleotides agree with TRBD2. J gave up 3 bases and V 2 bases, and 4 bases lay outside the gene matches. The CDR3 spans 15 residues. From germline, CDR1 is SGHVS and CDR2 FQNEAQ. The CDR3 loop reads CASSLSPSGSYEQYF. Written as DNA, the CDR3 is TGTGCCAGCAGCTTATCTCCTAGCGGGAGCTACGAGCAGTACTTC.

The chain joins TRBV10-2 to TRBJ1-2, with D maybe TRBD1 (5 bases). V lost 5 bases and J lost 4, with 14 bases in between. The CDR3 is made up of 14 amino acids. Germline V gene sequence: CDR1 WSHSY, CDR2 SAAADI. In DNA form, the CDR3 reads TGCGCCAGCAGTCAGGGTTTGGGAGGCTATGGCTACACCTTC. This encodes CASSQGLGGYGYTF.

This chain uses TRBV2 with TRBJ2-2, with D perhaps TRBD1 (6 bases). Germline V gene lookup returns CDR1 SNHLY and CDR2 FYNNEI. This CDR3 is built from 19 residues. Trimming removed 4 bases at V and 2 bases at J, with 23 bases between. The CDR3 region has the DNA TGTGCCAGCAGTGGGACTCACAAAACAGGGCCGGTTAACACCGGGGAGCTGTTTTTT. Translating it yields CASSGTHKTGPVNTGELFF.